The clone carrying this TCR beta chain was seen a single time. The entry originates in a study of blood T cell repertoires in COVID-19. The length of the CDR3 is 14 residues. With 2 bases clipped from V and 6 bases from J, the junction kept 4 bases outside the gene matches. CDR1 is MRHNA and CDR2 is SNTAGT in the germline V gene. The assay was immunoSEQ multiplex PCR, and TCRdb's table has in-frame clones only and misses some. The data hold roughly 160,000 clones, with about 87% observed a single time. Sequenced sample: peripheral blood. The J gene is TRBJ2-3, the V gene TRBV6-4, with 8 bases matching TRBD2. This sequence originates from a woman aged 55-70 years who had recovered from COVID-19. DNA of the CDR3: TGTGCCAGCAGTGACGGCGGGGGGCTGGATACGCAGTATTTT. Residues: CASSDGGGLDTQYF.